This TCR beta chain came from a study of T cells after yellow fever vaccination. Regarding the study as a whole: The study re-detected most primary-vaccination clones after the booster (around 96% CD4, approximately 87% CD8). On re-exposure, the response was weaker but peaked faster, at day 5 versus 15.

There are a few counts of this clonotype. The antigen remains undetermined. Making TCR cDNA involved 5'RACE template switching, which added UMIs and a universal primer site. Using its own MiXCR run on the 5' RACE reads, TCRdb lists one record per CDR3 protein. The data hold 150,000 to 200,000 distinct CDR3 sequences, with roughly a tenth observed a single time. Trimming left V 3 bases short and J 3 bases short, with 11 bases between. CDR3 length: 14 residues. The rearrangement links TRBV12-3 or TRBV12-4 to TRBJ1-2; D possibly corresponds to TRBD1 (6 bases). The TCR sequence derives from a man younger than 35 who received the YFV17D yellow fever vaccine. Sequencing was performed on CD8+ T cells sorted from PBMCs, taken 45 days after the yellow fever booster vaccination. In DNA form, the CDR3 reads TGTGCCAGCAGTTTGGCAGGGGAGCACTATGGCTACACCTTC. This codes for CASSLAGEHYGYTF.